This T cell receptor (beta chain) was observed in a study of blood T cell repertoires in COVID-19. Method: immunoSEQ multiplex PCR; TCRdb's copy keeps in-frame clones and lacks some. The sample contains about 250,000 clones, 65% to 90% of which appear only once. The junction had 7 bases not matched to a gene; V was cut back by 2 bases and J by 1 base. The length of the CDR3 is 17 residues. Looked up from germline, CDR1 is ENHRY and CDR2 is SYGVKD. The TCR was taken from a young man who had recovered from COVID-19. The rearrangement links TRBV10-3 to TRBJ2-2; 7 bases are a match to TRBD2. Input material: PBMCs or T cells enriched from blood (not recorded which). The DNA of the CDR3 is TGTGCCATCAGTGAGATTGGGACTATTGAGAACACCGGGGAGCTGTTTTTT. This sequence encodes CAISEIGTIENTGELFF.